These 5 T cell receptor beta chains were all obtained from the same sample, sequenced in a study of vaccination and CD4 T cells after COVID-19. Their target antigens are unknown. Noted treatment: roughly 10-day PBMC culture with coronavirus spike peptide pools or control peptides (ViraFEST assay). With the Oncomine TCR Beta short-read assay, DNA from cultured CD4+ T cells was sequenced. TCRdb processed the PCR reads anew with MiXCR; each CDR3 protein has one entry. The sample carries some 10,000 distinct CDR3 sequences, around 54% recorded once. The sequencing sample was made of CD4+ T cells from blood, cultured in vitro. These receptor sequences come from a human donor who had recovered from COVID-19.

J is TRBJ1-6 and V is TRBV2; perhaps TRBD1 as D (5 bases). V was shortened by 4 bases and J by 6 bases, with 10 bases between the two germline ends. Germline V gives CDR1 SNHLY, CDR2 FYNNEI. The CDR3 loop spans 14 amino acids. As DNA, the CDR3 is TGTGCCAGCAGTGTACTCGGGGGTAATTCACCCCTCCACTTT. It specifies CASSVLGGNSPLHF. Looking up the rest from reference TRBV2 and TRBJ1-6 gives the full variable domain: EPEVTQTPSHQVTQMGQEVILRCVPISNHLYFYWYRQILGQKVEFLVSFYNNEISEKSEIFDDQFSVERPDGSNFTLKIRSTKLEDSAMYFCASSVLGGNSPLHFGNGTRLTVT.

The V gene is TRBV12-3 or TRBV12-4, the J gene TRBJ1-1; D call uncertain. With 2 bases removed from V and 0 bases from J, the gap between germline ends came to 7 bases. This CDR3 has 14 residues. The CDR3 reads CASSLKSMNTEAFF. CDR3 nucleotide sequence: TGTGCCAGCAGTTTAAAGAGCATGAACACTGAAGCTTTCTTT.

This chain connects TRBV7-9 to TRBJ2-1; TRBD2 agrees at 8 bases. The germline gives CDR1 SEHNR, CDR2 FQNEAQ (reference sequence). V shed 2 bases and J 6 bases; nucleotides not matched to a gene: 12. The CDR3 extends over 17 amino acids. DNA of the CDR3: TGTGCCAGCAGCTTATCCGGGGGGGAACGACTACGCAATGAGCAGTTCTTC. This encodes CASSLSGGERLRNEQFF. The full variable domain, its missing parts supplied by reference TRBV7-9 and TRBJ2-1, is DTGVSQNPRHKITKRGQNVTFRCDPISEHNRLYWYRQTLGQGPEFLTYFQNEAQLEKSRLLSDRFSAERPKGSFSTLEIQRTEQGDSAMYLCASSLSGGERLRNEQFFGPGTRLTVL.

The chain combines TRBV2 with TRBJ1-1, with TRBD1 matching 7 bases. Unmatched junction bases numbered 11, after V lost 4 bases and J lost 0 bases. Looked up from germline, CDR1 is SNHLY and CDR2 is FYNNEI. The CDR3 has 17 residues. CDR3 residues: CASSVRTGDLLNTEAFF. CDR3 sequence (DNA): TGTGCCAGCAGTGTGCGGACAGGAGACTTACTGAACACTGAAGCTTTCTTT.

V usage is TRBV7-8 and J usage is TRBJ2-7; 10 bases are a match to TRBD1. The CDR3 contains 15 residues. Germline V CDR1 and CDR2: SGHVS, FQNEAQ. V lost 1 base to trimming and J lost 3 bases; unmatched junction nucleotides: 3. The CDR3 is CASSLVGDRGYEQYF. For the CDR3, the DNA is TGTGCCAGCAGCTTAGTTGGGGACAGGGGCTACGAGCAGTACTTC.